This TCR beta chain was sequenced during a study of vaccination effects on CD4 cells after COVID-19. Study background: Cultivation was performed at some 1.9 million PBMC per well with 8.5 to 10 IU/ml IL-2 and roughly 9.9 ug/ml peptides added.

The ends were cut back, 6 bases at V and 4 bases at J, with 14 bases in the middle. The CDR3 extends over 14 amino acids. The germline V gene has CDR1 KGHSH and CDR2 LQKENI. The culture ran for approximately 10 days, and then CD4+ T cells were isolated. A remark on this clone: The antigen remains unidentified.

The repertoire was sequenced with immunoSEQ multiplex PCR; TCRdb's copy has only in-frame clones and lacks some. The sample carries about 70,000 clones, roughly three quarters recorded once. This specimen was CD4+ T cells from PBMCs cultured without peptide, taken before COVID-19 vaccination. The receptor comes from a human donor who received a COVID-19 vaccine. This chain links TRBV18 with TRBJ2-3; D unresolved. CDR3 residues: CASSDGRLADTQYF. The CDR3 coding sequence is TGTGCCAGCTCCGACGGGCGGCTGGCAGATACGCAGTATTTT.